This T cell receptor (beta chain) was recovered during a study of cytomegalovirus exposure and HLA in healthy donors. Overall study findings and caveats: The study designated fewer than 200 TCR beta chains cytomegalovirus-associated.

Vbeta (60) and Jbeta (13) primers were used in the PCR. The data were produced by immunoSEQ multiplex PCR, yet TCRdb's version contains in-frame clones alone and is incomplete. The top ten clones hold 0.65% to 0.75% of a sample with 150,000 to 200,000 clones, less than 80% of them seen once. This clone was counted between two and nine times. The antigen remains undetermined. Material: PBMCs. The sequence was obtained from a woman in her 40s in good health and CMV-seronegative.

Here the CDR3 DNA reads TGTGCCATCAGTATGACAGGGGGAAGCAATCAGCCCCAGCATTTT. It specifies CAISMTGGSNQPQHF. The chain recombines TRBV10-3 with TRBJ1-5; 9 nucleotides agree with TRBD1. CDR3 length equals 15 residues. CDR1 and CDR2 from the germline V gene are ENHRY and SYGVKD. V lost 5 bases to trimming and J lost 1 base; unmatched junction nucleotides: 3.